This T cell receptor beta chain was sequenced in a study of blood T cell repertoires in COVID-19 (dated by TCRdb to about 2020). The study in broad terms: Samples covering the acute and convalescent phases of COVID-19 were provided by collaborators in the United States, Italy and Spain. Nearly every sample came with metadata listing a de-identified subject ID, COVID-19 status, age in years and sex. The prospective study material was composed of cDNA or gDNA derived from T cells, B-cell-depleted T cells, or PBMCs. The repertoires were released in a freely available public database meant as a resource for research on the immune response to SARS-CoV-2. Deeply sampled blood TCRbeta repertoires from subjects exposed to, actively infected with, or recovered from COVID-19 were included in the dataset. HLA class I and class II types, where available, came from metadata supplied by the sample provider rather than from assay-based typing. Samples came from the ongoing ImmuneRACE study (first 160 participants) plus 1,254 subjects from 6 global collaborators. Overall study results and their limits: The amount of clinical and demographic metadata varied by source and participant and was provided uncurated.

The germline V gene specifies SGHVS as CDR1 and FQNEAQ as CDR2. The V and J ends are trimmed by 3 bases and 3 bases, leaving 15 bases between them. The CDR3 goes from the cysteine to the phenylalanine over 15 residues. Only the CDR3 part of the read is kept: 45 bases, read in frame from the first base. The collaborating institutions used their own protocols to collect whole blood in K2EDTA tubes. For TCRbeta analysis, collaborators shipped samples as frozen whole blood, isolated PBMCs, or DNA extracted from either of those sample types. A word on this clone: Its antigen specificity is not known. No clone much larger than this one lies a single base away; base qualities are absent.

TCRbeta CDR3 regions were amplified from genomic DNA by means of the immunoSEQ Assay, a bias-controlled multiplex PCR. The source study handled its data this way. The number of nucleated cells in each sample was estimated by amplification of reference gene primers within the assay. Sequence reads were collapsed and filtered to measure the absolute abundance of every unique TCRbeta CDR3 rearrangement. For each sample, productive Simpson clonality was calculated as the square root of Simpson's diversity index over productive rearrangements. Held by TCRdb, this immuneACCESS table contains in-frame sequences only and omits some clones. Under half of the omission traces to an unresolved V gene where checked; the cause of the rest is unknown. V and J calls and clone size are given by that table; D and trimming were obtained from the DNA. This sample gives roughly 160,000 clones in total; 88% of them show up just once. The top ten clonotypes cover 20% to 30% of the sample.

Recombination joined TRBV7-8 with TRBJ2-7, and perhaps TRBD1 as D gene, on 6 matching bases. The sequence came from a man aged 60 to 75 with acute or convalescent COVID-19. What was sequenced was peripheral blood. The DNA sequence follows: TGTGCCAGCAGCTTGTCCCCGGGACAACTCTACGAGCAGTACTTC. Its coded protein is CASSLSPGQLYEQYF.